This T cell receptor beta chain came from a study of PD-1 blockade in classical Hodgkin lymphoma. Study-wide background: With a 2-week interval, patients received intravenous nivolumab at 3 mg/kg.

Comment on this clone: Its antigen remains unknown.

General study results and limits: By C4D1, CD4+ diversity increased significantly, especially in complete responders.

Method: immunoSEQ multiplex PCR; TCRdb's copy keeps in-frame clones and lacks some. The sample has about 8,000 clones, more than 70% seen once. Every patient experienced relapse after autologous stem cell transplantation, and brentuximab vedotin exposure varied. Using magnetic negative selection, the CD4+ T cells were separated out of thawed PBMCs. Sample: CD4+ T cells from blood, taken at baseline. The TCR comes from a human donor with classical Hodgkin lymphoma.

The chain's CDR3 is CASSRRGGGTQYF. The CDR3 DNA follows: TGTGCCAGCAGCCGGCGGGGGGGCGGTACGCAGTATTTT. This chain links TRBV5-6 with TRBJ2-3, with 9 bases lining up with TRBD2. The V gene end was trimmed by 4 bases and the J gene end by 8 bases; junction bases not matched to a gene: 5. The CDR3 contains 13 residues. Germline V lookup: CDR1 SGHDT, CDR2 YYEEEE.